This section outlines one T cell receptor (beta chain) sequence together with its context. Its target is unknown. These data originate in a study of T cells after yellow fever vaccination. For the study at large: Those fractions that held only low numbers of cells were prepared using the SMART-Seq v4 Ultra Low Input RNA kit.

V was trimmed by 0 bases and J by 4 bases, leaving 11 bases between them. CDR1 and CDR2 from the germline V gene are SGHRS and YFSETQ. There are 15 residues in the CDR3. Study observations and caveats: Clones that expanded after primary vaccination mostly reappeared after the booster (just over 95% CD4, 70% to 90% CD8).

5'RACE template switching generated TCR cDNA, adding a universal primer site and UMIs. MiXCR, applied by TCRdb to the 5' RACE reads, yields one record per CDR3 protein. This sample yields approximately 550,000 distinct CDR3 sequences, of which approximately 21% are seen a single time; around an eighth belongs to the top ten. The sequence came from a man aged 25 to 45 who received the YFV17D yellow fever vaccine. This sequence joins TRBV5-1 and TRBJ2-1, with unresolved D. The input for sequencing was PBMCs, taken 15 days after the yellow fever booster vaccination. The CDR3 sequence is CASSLVDRIYNEQFF. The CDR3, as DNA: TGCGCCAGCAGCTTGGTGGATCGAATATACAATGAGCAGTTCTTC.